This is a list of T cell receptor beta chains from one sample in a study of T-cell memory formation after mild COVID-19. TCRdb reanalysed the 5' RACE reads using MiXCR and keeps one entry per CDR3 protein. The sample carries approximately 490,000 distinct CDR3 sequences, roughly 22% recorded once. Sequencing was carried out using PBMCs or a T cell subset sorted from them (not recorded which). Receptor source: an adult woman who had mild COVID-19 (a few samples of this study predate the infection). Cell type and time point are not known. CDR3s include the opening cysteine and the closing phenylalanine or tryptophan. The D gene is left open where the match is weak. Not all rows give a size; the values are once, few, many and, for expanded clones, a class.

v_call	d_call	cdr3_length	clone_size	j_call	cdr3_aa	cdr3_nt
TRBV7-9	-	14	-	TRBJ1-4	CASTFGGINEKLFF	TGTGCCAGCACGTTTGGCGGAATTAATGAAAAACTGTTTTTT
TRBV6-5	TRBD2	13	few	TRBJ2-3	CASSYRERETQYF	TGTGCCAGCAGTTACCGGGAGCGGGAGACGCAGTATTTT
TRBV11-2	-	18	few	TRBJ1-1	CASSLVRGSGLLNTEAFF	TGTGCCAGCAGCTTAGTTAGGGGCTCGGGCCTTTTGAACACTGAAGCTTTCTTT
TRBV18	-	15	-	TRBJ2-3	CASSPPAPLTDTQYF	TGTGCCAGCTCACCACCGGCCCCCCTCACAGATACGCAGTATTTT
TRBV11-2	TRBD1	17	few	TRBJ2-7	CASSLDRTGTGTYEQYF	TGTGCCAGCAGCTTAGATAGAACAGGGACAGGGACCTACGAGCAGTACTTC
TRBV18	-	14	-	TRBJ1-5	CASSPRESNQPQHF	TGTGCCAGCTCACCACGCGAGAGCAATCAGCCCCAGCATTTT
TRBV12-3/TRBV12-4	TRBD1	17	few	TRBJ1-5	CASSLGTGSRGNQPQHF	TGTGCCAGCAGTTTGGGGACAGGGAGTAGAGGCAATCAGCCCCAGCATTTT
TRBV7-8	-	15	-	TRBJ2-5	CASSWGPSLQETQYF	TGTGCCAGCAGCTGGGGCCCGTCCCTCCAAGAGACCCAGTACTTC
TRBV5-1	TRBD1	14	-	TRBJ2-2	CASSFDRVGGELFF	TGCGCCAGCAGCTTTGACAGGGTCGGCGGGGAGCTGTTTTTT
TRBV18	TRBD2	14	-	TRBJ2-7	CASSLNSGGNEQYF	TGTGCCAGCTCACTTAATAGCGGGGGCAACGAGCAGTACTTC
TRBV7-9	-	15	few	TRBJ1-1	CASSPITGTHTEAFF	TGTGCCAGCAGCCCCATCACCGGGACGCACACTGAAGCTTTCTTT
TRBV4-3	-	13	-	TRBJ1-1	CASSQEEETEAFF	TGCGCCAGCAGCCAAGAGGAGGAAACTGAAGCTTTCTTT
TRBV15	TRBD1	14	-	TRBJ2-7	CATSSTGTGSEQYF	TGTGCCACCAGCAGTACCGGGACAGGGAGCGAGCAGTACTTC
TRBV20-1	TRBD1	17	few	TRBJ2-5	CSAPQPQGARALAPQYF	TGCAGTGCTCCCCAACCGCAGGGGGCGCGGGCATTAGCCCCCCAGTACTTC
TRBV7-9	TRBD2	15	-	TRBJ2-5	CASSSRLAEQETQYF	TGTGCCAGCAGCAGTCGACTAGCGGAGCAAGAGACCCAGTACTTC
TRBV15	TRBD1	15	once	TRBJ2-1	CATSRSFTGANEQFF	TGTGCCACCAGCAGGTCCTTCACAGGGGCCAATGAGCAGTTCTTC
TRBV12-3/TRBV12-4	-	12	few	TRBJ2-1	CASSFSVQEQFF	TGTGCCAGCAGCTTCTCGGTCCAAGAGCAGTTCTTC
TRBV29-1	TRBD1	14	-	TRBJ1-2	CSVRPGQSNYGYTF	TGCAGCGTTCGCCCGGGACAGTCAAACTATGGCTACACCTTC
TRBV6-5	TRBD2	17	many	TRBJ2-1	CASSYSVSGGAGNEQFF	TGTGCCAGCAGTTACTCCGTCAGCGGGGGGGCCGGTAATGAGCAGTTCTTC
TRBV7-8	-	14	few	TRBJ1-1	CASSVYTSNTEAFF	TGTGCCAGCAGCGTATACACATCGAACACTGAAGCTTTCTTT
TRBV7-9	-	11	-	TRBJ2-1	CALMYGNEQFF	TGTGCCCTTATGTATGGCAATGAGCAGTTCTTC
TRBV4-3	-	16	many	TRBJ2-1	CASSPLGVAVYNEQFF	TGCGCCAGCAGCCCCCTAGGGGTGGCCGTCTACAATGAGCAGTTCTTC
TRBV3-1	-	15	-	TRBJ2-1	CASSPRRRGYNEQFF	TGTGCCAGCAGCCCACGGAGGAGGGGGTACAATGAGCAGTTCTTC
TRBV7-6	TRBD1	15	-	TRBJ2-2	CASSMIRGRTGELFF	TGTGCCAGCAGCATGATTAGGGGGCGCACCGGGGAGCTGTTTTTT
TRBV6-5	TRBD1	15	few	TRBJ2-7	CASSIDREQTYEQYF	TGTGCCAGCAGCATTGACAGGGAACAAACCTACGAGCAGTACTTC
TRBV29-1	TRBD1	14	-	TRBJ1-1	CIFRDRGRDTEAFF	TGCATCTTCCGGGACAGGGGAAGGGACACTGAAGCTTTCTTT
TRBV19	-	14	-	TRBJ2-5	CASKNTPWEETQYF	TGTGCCAGTAAAAATACCCCCTGGGAGGAGACCCAGTACTTC
TRBV9	-	15	many	TRBJ1-1	CASSALQRANTEAFF	TGTGCCAGCAGCGCCCTTCAAAGGGCGAACACTGAAGCTTTCTTT
TRBV7-9	TRBD1	13	few	TRBJ2-1	CASSFRDSNEQFF	TGTGCCAGCAGCTTCCGGGACAGCAATGAGCAGTTCTTC
TRBV20-1	-	15	-	TRBJ2-5	CSARVAGALAGTQYF	TGCAGTGCTAGAGTCGCGGGGGCCCTGGCGGGGACCCAGTACTTC
TRBV29-1	TRBD1	13	few	TRBJ1-2	CSVWTGEGYGYTF	TGCAGCGTTTGGACAGGGGAAGGCTATGGCTACACCTTC
TRBV19	TRBD2	16	many	TRBJ2-5	CASSTGLAGVRETQYF	TGTGCCAGTAGTACCGGACTAGCGGGAGTTAGGGAGACCCAGTACTTC
TRBV5-4	TRBD1	15	many	TRBJ2-1	CASRTGTGVGGEQFF	TGTGCCAGCAGGACCGGGACAGGGGTAGGGGGTGAGCAGTTCTTC
TRBV6-2/TRBV6-3	-	17	-	TRBJ2-7	CASSYVFLEVILYEQYF	TGTGCCAGCAGTTACGTCTTCCTAGAGGTCATCCTCTACGAGCAGTACTTC
TRBV14	-	15	few	TRBJ2-5	CASSQGWHPQETQYF	TGTGCCAGCAGCCAAGGTTGGCACCCCCAAGAGACCCAGTACTTC
TRBV19	-	14	-	TRBJ1-1	CASSIMGARTEAFF	TGTGCCAGTAGCATAATGGGGGCGCGGACTGAAGCTTTCTTT
TRBV3-1	TRBD1	17	-	TRBJ1-1	CASSQVGPATGGTEAFF	TGTGCCAGCAGCCAAGTTGGACCCGCCACAGGGGGGACTGAAGCTTTCTTT